Following are 3 T cell receptor beta chains from one sample sequenced in a study of blood T cell repertoires in COVID-19 (dated by TCRdb to 2019 to 2021). Library construction relied on the immunoSEQ multiplex PCR assay. This immuneACCESS table, as held by TCRdb, lists in-frame sequences with V and J called but not all clones. Of the missing ones, under half trace to an unresolved V gene in checked studies; the others have no known cause. A total of about 230,000 clones appear in this sample, about 87% of them only once. The ten largest clones represent 2.5% of the sample. The sequencing sample was made of PBMCs or T cells enriched from blood (not recorded which). The receptor set was obtained from a woman in her 40s with acute COVID-19.

J is TRBJ1-4 and V is TRBV6-5, with TRBD1 identical over 9 bases. V was clipped by 2 bases and J by 13 bases; unmatched bases: 8. The germline CDR1 and CDR2 sequences are MNHEY and SVGAGI. This CDR3 is 14 amino acids long. DNA for the CDR3: TGTGCCAGCAGTTACCGGACAGGGGATAAGATACTGTTTTTT. It codes for CASSYRTGDKILFF.

The chain is built from TRBV6-2 or TRBV6-3 and TRBJ2-2, with a tentative D call TRBD2 (6 bases). The length of the CDR3 is 14 residues. Trimming pared 4 bases from V and 4 bases from J, leaving 10 bases between. From germline, CDR1 is MNHEY and CDR2 SVGEGT. The CDR3 DNA follows: TGTGCCAGCAGTTGGGACTCCCCCACCGGGGAGCTGTTTTTT. It codes for CASSWDSPTGELFF.

The J gene is TRBJ1-5, the V gene TRBV21-1. TRBV21-1 is described as a pseudogene. The CDR3 spans 13 residues. The DNA for the CDR3 is TGTGCCCGGCCGGGTCAGATAAATCAGCCCCAGCATTTT. This codes for CARPGQINQPQHF.